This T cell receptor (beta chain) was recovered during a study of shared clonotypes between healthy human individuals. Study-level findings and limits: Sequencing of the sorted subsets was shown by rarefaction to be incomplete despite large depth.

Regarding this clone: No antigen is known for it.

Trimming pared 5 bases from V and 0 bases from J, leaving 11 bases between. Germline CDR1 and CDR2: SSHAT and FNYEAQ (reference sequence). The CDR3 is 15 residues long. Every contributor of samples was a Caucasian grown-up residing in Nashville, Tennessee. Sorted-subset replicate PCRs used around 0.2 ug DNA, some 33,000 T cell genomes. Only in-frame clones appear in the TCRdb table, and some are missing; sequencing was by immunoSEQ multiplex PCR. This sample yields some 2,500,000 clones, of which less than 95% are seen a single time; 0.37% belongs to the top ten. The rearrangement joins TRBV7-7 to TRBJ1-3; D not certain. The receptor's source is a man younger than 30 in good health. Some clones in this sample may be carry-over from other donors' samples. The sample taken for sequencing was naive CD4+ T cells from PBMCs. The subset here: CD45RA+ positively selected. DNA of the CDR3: TGTGCCAGCAGCCGCGGGCCGAACTCTGGAAACACCATATATTTT. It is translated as CASSRGPNSGNTIYF.